Reported below is one TCR beta chain. CDR3 length: 15 amino acids. V lost 1 base to trimming and J lost 7 bases; unmatched junction nucleotides: 4. Germline-derived CDR1 and CDR2 are SGDLS and YYNGEE. The data were obtained in a study of blood T cell repertoires in COVID-19. One Seattle source followed patients from active infection through their disease course. Authors' processing steps: Reference gene primer amplification yielded estimated nucleated cell counts. Profiled with immunoSEQ multiplex PCR; TCRdb holds only in-frame clones, not every one. That table is the source of V, J and clone size, and D and trimming were worked out from the DNA. Counted here are fewer than 300,000 clones, 70% to 85% occurring once; the ten biggest clones make up 0.85% to 0.9%.

Source material: peripheral blood. The sequence was obtained from a human donor with COVID-19, enrolled during active disease. The donor label of this sample is uncertain. The chain is built from TRBV9 and TRBJ1-4; 10 bases map to TRBD1. The CDR3 spells CASSVLGQGGEKLFF. CDR3 nucleotide sequence: TGTGCCAGCAGCGTATTAGGACAGGGGGGTGAAAAACTGTTTTTT.